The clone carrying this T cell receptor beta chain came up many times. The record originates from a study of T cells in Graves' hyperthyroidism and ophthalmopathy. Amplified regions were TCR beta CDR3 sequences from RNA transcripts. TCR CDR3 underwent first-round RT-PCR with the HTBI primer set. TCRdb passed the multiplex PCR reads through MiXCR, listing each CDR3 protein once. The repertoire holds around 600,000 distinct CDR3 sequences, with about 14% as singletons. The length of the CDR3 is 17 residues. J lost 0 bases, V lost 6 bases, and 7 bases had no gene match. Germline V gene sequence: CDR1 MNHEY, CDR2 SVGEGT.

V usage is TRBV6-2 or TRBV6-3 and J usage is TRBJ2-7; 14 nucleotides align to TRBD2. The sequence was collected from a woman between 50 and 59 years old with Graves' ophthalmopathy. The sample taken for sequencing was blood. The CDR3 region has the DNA TGTGCCAGCAGCATACCGGGACTAGCGGGAGCCTCCTACGAGCAGTACTTC. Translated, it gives CASSIPGLAGASYEQYF.